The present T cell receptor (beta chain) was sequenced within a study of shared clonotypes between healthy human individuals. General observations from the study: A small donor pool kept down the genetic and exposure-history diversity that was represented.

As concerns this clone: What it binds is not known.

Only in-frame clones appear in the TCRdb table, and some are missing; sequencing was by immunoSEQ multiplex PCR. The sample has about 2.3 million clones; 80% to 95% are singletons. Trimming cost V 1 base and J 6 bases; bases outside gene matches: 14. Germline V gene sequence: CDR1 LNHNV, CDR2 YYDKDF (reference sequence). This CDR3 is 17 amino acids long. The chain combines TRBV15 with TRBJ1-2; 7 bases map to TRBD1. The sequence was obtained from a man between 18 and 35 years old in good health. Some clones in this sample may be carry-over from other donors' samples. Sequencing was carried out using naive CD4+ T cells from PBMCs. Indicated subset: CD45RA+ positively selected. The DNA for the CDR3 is TGTGCCACCAGCAGAGCAGCCCTAGGACAGGCAGCGAATGGCTACACCTTC. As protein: CATSRAALGQAANGYTF.